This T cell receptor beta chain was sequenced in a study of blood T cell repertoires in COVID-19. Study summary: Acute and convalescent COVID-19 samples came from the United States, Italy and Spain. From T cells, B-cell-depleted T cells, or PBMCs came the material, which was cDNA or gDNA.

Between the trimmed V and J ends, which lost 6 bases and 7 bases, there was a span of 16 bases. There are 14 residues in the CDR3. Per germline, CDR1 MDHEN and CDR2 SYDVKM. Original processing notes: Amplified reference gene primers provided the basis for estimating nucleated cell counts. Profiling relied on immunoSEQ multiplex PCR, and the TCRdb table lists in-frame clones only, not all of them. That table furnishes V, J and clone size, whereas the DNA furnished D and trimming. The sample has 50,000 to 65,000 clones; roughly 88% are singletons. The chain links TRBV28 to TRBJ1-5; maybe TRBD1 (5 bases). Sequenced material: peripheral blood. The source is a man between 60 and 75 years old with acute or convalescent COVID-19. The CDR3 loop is CASRRNGGGQPQHF. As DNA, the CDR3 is TGTGCCAGCAGACGAAACGGGGGGGGACAGCCCCAGCATTTT.